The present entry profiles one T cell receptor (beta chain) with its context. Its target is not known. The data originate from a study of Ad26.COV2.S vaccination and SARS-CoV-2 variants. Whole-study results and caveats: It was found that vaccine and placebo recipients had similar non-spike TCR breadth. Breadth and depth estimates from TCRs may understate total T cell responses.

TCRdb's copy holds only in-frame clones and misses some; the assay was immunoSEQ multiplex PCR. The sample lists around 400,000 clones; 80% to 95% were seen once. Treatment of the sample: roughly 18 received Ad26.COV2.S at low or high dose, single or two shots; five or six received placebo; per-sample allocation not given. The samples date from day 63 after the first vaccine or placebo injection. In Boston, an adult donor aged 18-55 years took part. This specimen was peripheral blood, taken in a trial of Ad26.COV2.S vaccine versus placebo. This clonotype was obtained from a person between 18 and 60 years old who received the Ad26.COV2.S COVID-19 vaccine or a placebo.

CDR3 protein: CASSQDLGGGSNQPQHF. The CDR3 DNA reads as TGCGCCAGCAGCCAAGATCTCGGGGGTGGTAGCAATCAGCCCCAGCATTTT. This chain uses TRBV4-3 with TRBJ1-5; possible D gene TRBD1, 5 bases. The germline CDR1 and CDR2 sequences are LGHNA and YSLEER. V dropped 0 bases and J dropped 0 bases, with 12 bases sitting between them. CDR3 size: 17 residues.